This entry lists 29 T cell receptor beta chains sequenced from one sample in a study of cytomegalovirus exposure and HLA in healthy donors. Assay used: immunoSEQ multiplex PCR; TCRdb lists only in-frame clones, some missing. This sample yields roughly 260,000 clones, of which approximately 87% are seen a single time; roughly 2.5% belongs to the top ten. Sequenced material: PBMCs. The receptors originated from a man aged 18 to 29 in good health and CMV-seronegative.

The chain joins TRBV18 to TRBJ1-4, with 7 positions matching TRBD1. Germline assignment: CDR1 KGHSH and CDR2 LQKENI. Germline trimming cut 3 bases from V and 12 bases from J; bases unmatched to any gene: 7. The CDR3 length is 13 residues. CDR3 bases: TGTGCCAGCTCACCTTATCCCCAGGGGGAACTGTTTTTT. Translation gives CASSPYPQGELFF. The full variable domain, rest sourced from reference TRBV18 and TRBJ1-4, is NAGVMQNPRHLVRRRGQEARLRCSPMKGHSHVYWYRQLPEEGLKFMVYLQKENIIDESGMPKERFSAEFPKEGPSILRIQQVVRGDSAAYFCASSPYPQGELFFGSGTQLSVL.

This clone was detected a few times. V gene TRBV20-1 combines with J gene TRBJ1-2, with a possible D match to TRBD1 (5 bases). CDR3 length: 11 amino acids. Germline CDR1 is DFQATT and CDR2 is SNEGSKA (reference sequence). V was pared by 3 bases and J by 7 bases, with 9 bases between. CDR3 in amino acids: CSASKQGGYTF. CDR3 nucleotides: TGCAGTGCTAGTAAGCAGGGTGGCTACACCTTC.

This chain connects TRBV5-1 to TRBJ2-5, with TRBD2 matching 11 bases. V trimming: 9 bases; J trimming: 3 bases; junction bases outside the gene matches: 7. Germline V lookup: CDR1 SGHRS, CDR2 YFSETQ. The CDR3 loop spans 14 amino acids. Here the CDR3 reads CATKEGLAEETQYF. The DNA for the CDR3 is TGCGCCACCAAAGAGGGACTAGCGGAAGAGACCCAGTACTTC.

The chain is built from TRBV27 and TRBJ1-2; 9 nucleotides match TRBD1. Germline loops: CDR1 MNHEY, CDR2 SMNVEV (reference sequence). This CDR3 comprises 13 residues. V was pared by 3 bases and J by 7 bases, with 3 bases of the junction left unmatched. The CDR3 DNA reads TGTGCCAGCAGTTTTTGGGACAGGGTTGGCTACACCTTC. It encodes CASSFWDRVGYTF.

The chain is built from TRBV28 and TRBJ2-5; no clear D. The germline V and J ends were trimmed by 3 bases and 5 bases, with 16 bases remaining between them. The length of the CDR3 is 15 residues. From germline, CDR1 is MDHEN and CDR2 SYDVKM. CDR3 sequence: CASSFFSGPPETQYF. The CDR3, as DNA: TGTGCCAGCAGTTTCTTTAGTGGGCCGCCCGAGACCCAGTACTTC.

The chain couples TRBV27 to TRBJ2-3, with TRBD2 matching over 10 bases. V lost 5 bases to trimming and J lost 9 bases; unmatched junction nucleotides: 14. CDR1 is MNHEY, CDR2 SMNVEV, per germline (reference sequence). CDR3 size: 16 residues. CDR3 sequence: CASSLPQREGGTTQYF. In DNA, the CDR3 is TGTGCCAGCAGTCTACCTCAGCGGGAGGGCGGCACGACGCAGTATTTT.

The chain's CDR3 is CASSQPEQGQETQYF. In DNA, the CDR3 is TGCGCCAGCAGCCAACCGGAACAGGGTCAAGAGACCCAGTACTTC. This rearrangement joins TRBV4-1 to TRBJ2-5, with D maybe TRBD1 (6 bases). The V gene lost 2 bases and the J gene lost 2 bases, with 12 bases spanning the gap. CDR3 length equals 15 residues. Germline CDR1 reads MGHRA; CDR2 reads YSYEKL.

Here the CDR3 DNA reads TGTGCCAGCAGTTTACAGGGGGAGAGTGGCTACACCTTC. Amino acids: CASSLQGESGYTF. The chain employs TRBV11-2 and TRBJ1-2; 8 nucleotides line up with TRBD1. In germline, CDR1 is SGHAT, CDR2 FQNNGV. This CDR3 has 13 residues. V lost 6 bases, J lost 7 bases, and 7 bases stayed unmatched.

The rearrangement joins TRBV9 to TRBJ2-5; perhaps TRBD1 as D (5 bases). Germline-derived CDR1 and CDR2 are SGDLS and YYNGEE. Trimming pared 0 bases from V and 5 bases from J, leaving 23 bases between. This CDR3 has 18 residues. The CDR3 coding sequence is TGTGCCAGCAGCGTAGGACCTTTGTGGACAAGAAATGGGGAGACCCAGTACTTC. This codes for CASSVGPLWTRNGETQYF.

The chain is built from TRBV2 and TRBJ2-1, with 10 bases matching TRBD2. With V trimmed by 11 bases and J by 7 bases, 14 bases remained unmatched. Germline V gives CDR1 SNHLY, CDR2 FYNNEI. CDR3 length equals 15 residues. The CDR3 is CAAQPSLAGVNEQFF. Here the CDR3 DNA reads TGTGCCGCCCAGCCGAGCCTAGCGGGAGTGAATGAGCAGTTCTTC.

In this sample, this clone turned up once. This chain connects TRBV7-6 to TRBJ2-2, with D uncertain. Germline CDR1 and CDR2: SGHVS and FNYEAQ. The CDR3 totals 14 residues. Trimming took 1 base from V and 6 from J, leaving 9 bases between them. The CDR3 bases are TGTGCCAGCAGCTTAGGGGCCGCCTCCGGGGAGCTGTTTTTT. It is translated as CASSLGAASGELFF.

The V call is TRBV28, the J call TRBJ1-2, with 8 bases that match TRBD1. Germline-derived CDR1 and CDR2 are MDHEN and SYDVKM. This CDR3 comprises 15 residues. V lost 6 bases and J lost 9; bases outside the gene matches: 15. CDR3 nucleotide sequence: TGTGCCAGCAGCCGAAGGTGGGGACAGGTCGAAAGCTACACCTTC. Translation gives CASSRRWGQVESYTF.

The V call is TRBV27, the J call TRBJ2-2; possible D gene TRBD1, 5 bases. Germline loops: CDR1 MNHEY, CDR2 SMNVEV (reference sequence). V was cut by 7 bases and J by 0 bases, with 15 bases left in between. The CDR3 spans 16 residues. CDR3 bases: TGTGCCAGCACCTTGACAGCTCACGCGAACACCGGGGAGCTGTTTTTT. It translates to CASTLTAHANTGELFF.

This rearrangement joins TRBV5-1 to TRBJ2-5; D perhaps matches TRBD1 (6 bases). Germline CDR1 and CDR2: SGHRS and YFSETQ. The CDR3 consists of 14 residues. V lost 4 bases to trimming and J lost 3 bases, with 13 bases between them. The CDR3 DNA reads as TGCGCCAGCAGCGACCAGGGACAAAAAGAGACCCAGTACTTC. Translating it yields CASSDQGQKETQYF.

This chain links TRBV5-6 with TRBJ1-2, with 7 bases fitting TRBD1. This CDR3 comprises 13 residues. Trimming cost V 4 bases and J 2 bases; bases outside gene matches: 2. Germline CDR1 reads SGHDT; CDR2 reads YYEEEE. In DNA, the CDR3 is TGTGCCAGCAGCAGGGGACAGAACTATGGCTACACCTTC. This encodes CASSRGQNYGYTF.

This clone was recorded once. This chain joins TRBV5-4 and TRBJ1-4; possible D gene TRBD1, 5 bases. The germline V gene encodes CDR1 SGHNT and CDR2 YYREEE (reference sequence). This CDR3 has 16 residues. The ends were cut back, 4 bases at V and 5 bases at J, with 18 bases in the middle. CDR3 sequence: CASSAGPLVGNEKLFF. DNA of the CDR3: TGTGCCAGCAGCGCGGGACCGCTGGTGGGGAATGAAAAACTGTTTTTT.

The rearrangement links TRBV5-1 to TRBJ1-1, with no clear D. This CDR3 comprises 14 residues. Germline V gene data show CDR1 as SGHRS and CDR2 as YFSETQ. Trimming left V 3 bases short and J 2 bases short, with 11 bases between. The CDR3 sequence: CASSSGLTNTEAFF. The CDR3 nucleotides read TGCGCCAGCAGCTCAGGACTGACTAACACTGAAGCTTTCTTT.

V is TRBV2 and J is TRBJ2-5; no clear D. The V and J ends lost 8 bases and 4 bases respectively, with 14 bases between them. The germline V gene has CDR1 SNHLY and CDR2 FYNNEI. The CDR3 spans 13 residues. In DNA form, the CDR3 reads TGTGCCAGCGGCCCTGACGGGTCAGAGACCCAGTACTTC. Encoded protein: CASGPDGSETQYF.

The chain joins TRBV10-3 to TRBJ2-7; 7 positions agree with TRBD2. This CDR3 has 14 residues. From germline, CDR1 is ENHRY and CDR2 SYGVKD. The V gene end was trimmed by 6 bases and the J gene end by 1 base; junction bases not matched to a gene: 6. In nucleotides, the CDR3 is TGTGCCATCAGCCCGACGGGGGGATCCTACGAGCAGTACTTC. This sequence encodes CAISPTGGSYEQYF.

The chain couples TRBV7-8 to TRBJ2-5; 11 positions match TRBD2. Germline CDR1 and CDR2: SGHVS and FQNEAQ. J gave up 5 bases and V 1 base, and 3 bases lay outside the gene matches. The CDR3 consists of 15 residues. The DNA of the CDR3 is TGTGCCAGCAGCTTAGTAGCGGGGGGGCATGAGACCCAGTACTTC. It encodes CASSLVAGGHETQYF.

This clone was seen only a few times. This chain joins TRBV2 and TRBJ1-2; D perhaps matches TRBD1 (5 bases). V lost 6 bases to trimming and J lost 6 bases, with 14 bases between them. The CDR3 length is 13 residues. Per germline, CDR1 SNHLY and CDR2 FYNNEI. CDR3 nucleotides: TGTGCCAGCAGCCGGCCGACAGCCAATGGCTACACCTTC. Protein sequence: CASSRPTANGYTF.

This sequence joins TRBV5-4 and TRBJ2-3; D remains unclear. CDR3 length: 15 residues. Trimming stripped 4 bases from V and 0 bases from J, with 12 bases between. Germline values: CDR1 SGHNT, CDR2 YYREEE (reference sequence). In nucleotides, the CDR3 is TGTGCCAGCAGCCACCGGGTCACTAGCACAGATACGCAGTATTTT. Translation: CASSHRVTSTDTQYF.

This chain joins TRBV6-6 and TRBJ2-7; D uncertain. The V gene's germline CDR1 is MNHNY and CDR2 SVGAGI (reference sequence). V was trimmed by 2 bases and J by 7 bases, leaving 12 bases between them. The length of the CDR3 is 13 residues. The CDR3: CASSYATSIEQYF. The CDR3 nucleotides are TGTGCCAGCAGTTACGCGACATCCATTGAGCAGTACTTC.

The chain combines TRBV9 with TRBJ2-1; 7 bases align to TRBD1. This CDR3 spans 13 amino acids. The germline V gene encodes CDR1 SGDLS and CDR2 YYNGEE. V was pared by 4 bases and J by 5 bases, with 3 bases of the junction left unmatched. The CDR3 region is CASSLTGNNEQFF. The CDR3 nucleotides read TGTGCCAGCAGCCTGACAGGGAACAATGAGCAGTTCTTC. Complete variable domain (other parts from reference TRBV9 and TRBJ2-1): DSGVTQTPKHLITATGQRVTLRCSPRSGDLSVYWYQQSLDQGLQFLIQYYNGEERAKGNILERFSAQQFPDLHSELNLSSLELGDSALYFCASSLTGNNEQFFGPGTRLTVL.

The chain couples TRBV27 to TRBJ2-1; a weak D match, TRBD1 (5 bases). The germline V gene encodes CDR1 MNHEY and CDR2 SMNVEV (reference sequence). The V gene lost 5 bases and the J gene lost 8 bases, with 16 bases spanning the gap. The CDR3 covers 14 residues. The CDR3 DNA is TGTGCCAGCAGTACACAGGCCGCTGGGGATGAGCAGTTCTTC. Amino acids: CASSTQAAGDEQFF.

CDR3 nucleotide sequence: TGTGCCAGCAGCGGCGCGGGACAGCGTTATGGCTACACCTTC. It is translated as CASSGAGQRYGYTF. The chain uses TRBV9 and TRBJ1-2; 7 bases agree with TRBD1. Germline assignment: CDR1 SGDLS and CDR2 YYNGEE. After removal of 3 bases from V and 5 bases from J, the junction contained 7 bases not matched to a gene. The CDR3 consists of 14 residues. Full variable domain (missing parts from reference TRBV9 and TRBJ1-2): DSGVTQTPKHLITATGQRVTLRCSPRSGDLSVYWYQQSLDQGLQFLIQYYNGEERAKGNILERFSAQQFPDLHSELNLSSLELGDSALYFCASSGAGQRYGYTFGSGTRLTVV.

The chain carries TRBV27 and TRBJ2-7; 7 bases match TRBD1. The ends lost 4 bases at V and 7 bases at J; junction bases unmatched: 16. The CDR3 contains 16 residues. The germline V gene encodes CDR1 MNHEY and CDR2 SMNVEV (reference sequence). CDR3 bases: TGTGCCAGCAGTTCCACACCGGGACAGCCGCTTAGGGAGCAGTACTTC. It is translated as CASSSTPGQPLREQYF.

Here the CDR3 reads CASSPQVGGSTDTQYF. CDR3 bases: TGTGCCAGCAGCCCCCAGGTAGGGGGCAGCACAGATACGCAGTATTTT. This sequence joins TRBV7-2 and TRBJ2-3, with 7 bases lining up with TRBD1. The V gene end was trimmed by 5 bases and the J gene end by 0 bases; junction bases not matched to a gene: 8. Germline V gives CDR1 SGHTA, CDR2 FQGNSA. The CDR3 is 16 residues long.

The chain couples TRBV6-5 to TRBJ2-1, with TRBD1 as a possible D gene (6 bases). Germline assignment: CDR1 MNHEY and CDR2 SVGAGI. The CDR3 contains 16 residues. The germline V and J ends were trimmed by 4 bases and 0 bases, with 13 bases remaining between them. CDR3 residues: CASSSNTGSSYNEQFF. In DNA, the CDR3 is TGTGCCAGCAGTTCCAACACAGGGAGCTCCTACAATGAGCAGTTCTTC.